The sequence of this T cell receptor beta chain was determined in a study of OX40 agonist ivuxolimab in advanced cancers. Study-level background: The costimulatory receptor OX40 (CD134) was targeted by ivuxolimab, a fully human IgG2 agonistic monoclonal antibody. Intravenous ivuxolimab was administered to patients every 2 weeks at six dose levels: 0.01, 0.1, 0.3, 1.5, 3 and 10 mg/kg. Of the 52 patients in dose escalation, 19 had hepatocellular carcinoma, approximately 15 had melanoma, 9 had renal cell carcinoma and 9 had head and neck cancer. The dose-escalation cohort was around 84% male with a mean age of about 54 years, ranging from 23 to 79. Prior anti-PD-1, anti-PD-L1 or anti-CTLA-4 therapy was permitted, and checkpoint inhibitors had been received by about two fifths of dose-escalation patients. Partial responses occurred in three dose-escalation patients, of whom one had hepatocellular carcinoma and two had cutaneous melanoma. The purpose of peripheral TCRbeta sequencing was to test whether ivuxolimab changed TCR sequence diversity and led to clonal T-cell expansion. The paper covers the monotherapy dose-escalation part of the phase I ivuxolimab trial, which included N of about 56 patients. The full study reports these points: In the 0.1-3.0 mg/kg groups, partial responders had among the lowest normalized peripheral clonal expansion, particularly in CD8+ T cells. After ivuxolimab, CD8+ T cells had more expanded clones than CD4+ T cells on average. Low levels of normalized T-cell clonal expansion were also seen in some patients who did not respond. At doses from 0.1 to 3.0 mg/kg, clonal expansion was seen in both CD4+ and CD8+ blood T cells between baseline and week 6. The antigen specificity of the clonally expanded peripheral T cells was not determined.

Genomic DNA was extracted from sorted cells for sequencing of the TCRbeta CDR3 region. The immunoSEQ Assay was used for sequencing of TCRbeta CDR3 regions. Not all clones reach the TCRdb copy of this immuneACCESS table, which keeps in-frame sequences only. Checked studies attribute under half of the gap to unresolved V genes and leave the rest unexplained. The sample records 50,000 or so clones, roughly 84% of which are singletons. Of the sample, roughly 12% falls within the top ten clones. Details on this clone: Its antigen remains undetermined. Base qualities are not provided; no much larger clone lies one nucleotide away.

The cysteine opens and the phenylalanine closes a CDR3 of 15 amino acids. Here the CDR3 DNA is all that survives: 45 bases in frame from base 1. The junction shows trimming of 0 bases on V and 1 base on J, plus 7 bases between the germline ends. Sequences SGHRS (CDR1) and YFSETQ (CDR2) are obtained from the germline V gene. Patients with autoimmune disease history or receiving systemic immunosuppression were excluded from the trial. Peripheral blood for TCR sequencing was drawn from every dose cohort at baseline, at cycle 4 day 1 and at cycle 7 day 1. Samples were obtained from an open-label, multicenter, first-in-human phase I dose-escalation trial of ivuxolimab. Adults with locally advanced or metastatic melanoma, renal cell, hepatocellular, or head and neck squamous cell carcinoma were enrolled in the trial. Before TCR sequencing, CD4+ T cells and CD8+ T cells from peripheral blood were sorted into separate populations.

This sequence originates from an adult with an advanced solid tumor such as melanoma, head and neck, liver or kidney cancer. The chain uses TRBV5-1 and TRBJ2-2; the D gene identity is not certain. Sequencing used CD4+ or CD8+ T cells sorted from blood, obtained in a trial of the OX40 agonist ivuxolimab. The DNA sequence follows: TGCGCCAGCAGCTTGGCTGGTCAGAACACCGGGGAGCTGTTTTTT. Its translation reads: CASSLAGQNTGELFF.